The text below deals with one T cell receptor beta chain. Its cognate antigen is unknown. The data belong to a study of post-analysis software for immune sequencing data. Across the study: Progressive-relapsing, secondary progressive and relapsing-remitting multiple sclerosis were among the disease courses included. Study-level points and caveats: When compared against controls, multiple sclerosis patients showed significantly lower normalized Chao1 diversity. The authors found that F measure strongly co-clustered same-batch samples. Higher frequency in patients than in controls was seen for about five TRBV segments, with TRBV5-6, TRBV5-1 and TRBV20-1 among them.

Carried by the TCR beta cDNA libraries were unique molecular identifiers. T cells numbering about 0.85 to 10 million yielded some 520,000 cDNA molecules. Using its own MiXCR run on the PCR reads, TCRdb lists one record per CDR3 protein. Of 650,000 to 850,000 distinct CDR3 sequences listed, 53% are singletons. The length of the CDR3 is 12 residues. Per the germline V gene, CDR1 is SGHRS and CDR2 is YFSETQ. V gene TRBV5-1 combines with J gene TRBJ2-4; D unresolved. Gene TRBJ2-7 matches the end of the DNA better, so the J call may be wrong. The TCR originated in a girl aged 5 to 17 with multiple sclerosis. The sequencing sample was made of blood. The CDR3 reads CASSSPTYEQYF. In DNA form, the CDR3 reads TGCGCCAGCAGCTCTCCGACCTACGAGCAGTACTTC.